The next 24 T cell receptor beta chains were all read from a single sample in a study of beta chain features in type 1 diabetes. Investigators reverse transcribed all isolated RNA, so they sequenced expressed TCRB transcripts. Assay: immunoSEQ multiplex PCR; the TCRdb copy retains only in-frame clones and omits some. The sample has 400,000 to 550,000 clones; about an eighth are singletons. The sequenced sample was naive CD4+ T cells from blood. These receptors were obtained from a woman aged 18-30 years in good health.

As concerns this clone: Germline and junction disagree at one end, which may indicate a read error. The rearrangement joins TRBV29-1 to TRBJ1-1; 10 bases agree with TRBD1. The CDR3 has 11 amino acids. The germline V gene encodes CDR1 SQVTM and CDR2 ANQGSEA. CDR3 loop: CSTRSGTGVPF. The CDR3 DNA sequence: TGCAGCACTCGCTCTGGGACAGGGGTTCCCTTT.

This clone came up a few times. The V call is TRBV7-9, the J call TRBJ2-1, with TRBD1 matching 7 bases. The CDR3 runs to 15 residues. Germline trimming cut 5 bases from V and 4 bases from J; bases unmatched to any gene: 8. Germline V CDR1 and CDR2: SEHNR, FQNEAQ (reference sequence). This CDR3 is CASSLLGQTYNEQFF. CDR3 DNA: TGTGCCAGCAGCCTCCTGGGACAGACTTACAATGAGCAGTTCTTC.

This clone was observed once. J is TRBJ2-2 and V is TRBV9; TRBD2 agrees at 7 bases. Germline V gives CDR1 SGDLS, CDR2 YYNGEE. CDR3 length: 15 amino acids. Losses at the gene ends were 1 base for V and 3 bases for J; bases not matched to a gene: 3. CDR3 region: CASSVHGGYTGELFF. Here the CDR3 DNA reads TGTGCCAGCAGCGTACACGGGGGGTACACCGGGGAGCTGTTTTTT.

The chain carries TRBV6-5 and TRBJ1-2, with D possibly matching TRBD1 (6 bases). Trimming removed 6 bases from V and 2 bases from J, with 16 bases in between. The germline V gene has CDR1 MNHEY and CDR2 SVGAGI. CDR3 length equals 15 residues. CDR3 sequence (DNA): TGTGCCAGCAGCCGCGATCTTAGGGGGAACTATGGCTACACCTTC. It encodes CASSRDLRGNYGYTF.

This clone was counted between two and nine times. This rearrangement joins TRBV2 to TRBJ2-7; D unresolved. The V gene's germline CDR1 is SNHLY and CDR2 FYNNEI. This CDR3 is 13 amino acids long. V was pared by 8 bases and J by 2 bases, with 13 bases between. This CDR3 reads CASLRGPTYEQYV. In nucleotides, the CDR3 is TGTGCCAGCTTAAGAGGTCCCACCTACGAGCAGTACGTC.

The chain combines TRBV30 with TRBJ1-2; D gene unclear. CDR1 is GTSNPN, CDR2 SVGIG, per germline (reference sequence). The CDR3 length is 16 residues. Trimming removed 1 base from V and 0 bases from J, with 15 bases in between. This chain's CDR3 is CAWSDAKGKANYGYTF. CDR3 bases: TGTGCCTGGAGTGACGCAAAGGGAAAAGCTAACTATGGCTACACCTTC.

A few counts support this clone. Other nucleotide sequences from this sample produce the same CDR3. The chain is built from TRBV18 and TRBJ2-7; maybe TRBD2 (6 bases). This CDR3 has 13 amino acids. Trimming took off 3 bases at V and 1 base at J, with 7 bases between the two ends. Germline values: CDR1 KGHSH, CDR2 LQKENI. The CDR3 spells CASSPSGSYEQYV. CDR3 nucleotide sequence: TGTGCCAGCTCACCGAGCGGGTCCTACGAGCAGTACGTC.

Concerning this clone: Sequence at one end of the junction differs from germline and may be a read error. The genes are TRBV10-3 and TRBJ2-7, with TRBD2 matching over 9 bases. The germline CDR1 and CDR2 sequences are ENHRY and SYGVKD. The CDR3 is 15 residues long. The CDR3 DNA reads TGTGCCAGCAGTTCCCTAGCGGGACCAAACTACGAGCAGTACTTC. Protein sequence: CASSSLAGPNYEQYF.

The rearrangement uses TRBV14 and TRBJ2-5; D gene uncertain. V was pared by 4 bases and J by 5 bases, with 8 bases between. The CDR3 loop spans 12 amino acids. CDR1 and CDR2 (germline): SGHDN, FVKESK. The CDR3 loop reads CASSRSSETQYF. In DNA form, the CDR3 reads TGTGCCAGCAGCCGTTCATCCGAGACCCAGTACTTC.

V usage is TRBV7-9 and J usage is TRBJ2-1, with TRBD1 identical over 10 bases. The CDR3 spans 16 residues. V shed 3 bases, J shed 6 bases, and the junction held 8 bases outside the gene matches. The V gene's germline CDR1 is SEHNR and CDR2 FQNEAQ (reference sequence). This chain's CDR3 is CASSFLGTGAGNEQFF. CDR3 DNA sequence: TGTGCCAGCAGCTTCCTGGGGACAGGGGCAGGCAATGAGCAGTTCTTC. The entire variable domain, with the rest obtained from reference TRBV7-9 and TRBJ2-1, is as follows: DTGVSQNPRHKITKRGQNVTFRCDPISEHNRLYWYRQTLGQGPEFLTYFQNEAQLEKSRLLSDRFSAERPKGSFSTLEIQRTEQGDSAMYLCASSFLGTGAGNEQFFGPGTRLTVL.

This chain uses TRBV11-3 with TRBJ2-1, with D maybe TRBD2 (5 bases). The CDR3 runs 17 residues. The germline V gene has CDR1 SGHNT and CDR2 YENEEA. Deletions cut 0 bases from V and 4 bases from J, with 16 bases between. The CDR3 loop reads CASSLDQVGEVYNEQFF. The CDR3 DNA reads as TGTGCCAGCAGCTTAGATCAAGTGGGAGAGGTGTACAATGAGCAGTTCTTC.

The chain combines TRBV7-8 with TRBJ2-2, with TRBD2 matching 9 bases. The germline gives CDR1 SGHVS, CDR2 FQNEAQ. This CDR3 has 16 residues. The trim removed 5 bases at V and 2 bases at J, leaving 6 bases unmatched. The CDR3 loop reads CASSPIAGVNTGELFF. In DNA, the CDR3 is TGTGCCAGCAGCCCGATAGCGGGGGTAAACACCGGGGAGCTGTTTTTT.

V usage is TRBV10-3 and J usage is TRBJ2-3; 7 bases agree with TRBD2. Germline V gene sequence: CDR1 ENHRY, CDR2 SYGVKD. The CDR3 spans 13 residues. V was pared by 7 bases and J by 3 bases, with 4 bases of the junction left unmatched. CDR3 in amino acids: CAITRTSTDTQYF. CDR3 DNA: TGTGCCATCACTAGGACTAGTACAGATACGCAGTATTTT.

This clone was detected only a few times. This rearrangement joins TRBV5-6 to TRBJ2-7; D gene ambiguous. V was shortened by 3 bases and J by 1 base, with 11 bases between the two germline ends. CDR3 length equals 14 residues. The germline V gene has CDR1 SGHDT and CDR2 YYEEEE. Here the CDR3 DNA reads TGTGCCAGCAGCTCTTTGGGGTTGTCCTACGAGCAGTACGTC. Translated, it gives CASSSLGLSYEQYV.

The chain employs TRBV29-1 and TRBJ1-2, with 7 nucleotides matching TRBD1. Germline V lookup: CDR1 SQVTM, CDR2 ANQGSEA. V dropped 6 bases and J dropped 8; count of bases not matched to a gene: 12. The CDR3 runs 13 residues. The CDR3 DNA follows: TGCAGCGTGCGGGACAGTCCTCCGGCAGGCTACACCTTC. Translation gives CSVRDSPPAGYTF.

The chain employs TRBV7-6 and TRBJ2-5; unclear D gene. Germline-derived CDR1 and CDR2 are SGHVS and FNYEAQ. V was cut by 5 bases and J by 2 bases, with 3 bases left in between. CDR3 length: 11 residues. This CDR3 reads CASSNQETQYF. The CDR3 DNA follows: TGTGCCAGCAGCAATCAAGAGACCCAGTACTTC.

The chain is built from TRBV7-7 and TRBJ2-5; D is perhaps TRBD1 or TRBD2 (5 bases each). V was shortened by 1 base and J by 4 bases, with 13 bases between the two germline ends. The CDR3 consists of 15 residues. In germline, CDR1 is SSHAT, CDR2 FNYEAQ (reference sequence). The chain's CDR3 is CASSLEWSGRETQYF. CDR3 bases: TGTGCCAGCAGCTTAGAGTGGTCAGGGAGAGAGACCCAGTACTTC.

Note on this clone: A junction boundary mismatches the germline segment, possibly from a read error. CDR3 loop: CASSQIRGAVSNNEQFF. CDR3 coding DNA: TGTGCCAGCAGCCAGATTCGCGGTGCGGTCTCCAACAATGAGCAGTTCTTC. The chain has TRBV14 and TRBJ2-1; unclear D gene. This CDR3 region has 17 residues. Germline V gene lookup returns CDR1 SGHDN and CDR2 FVKESK.

J is TRBJ2-2 and V is TRBV4-1, with 7 bases lining up with TRBD2. CDR3 size: 14 residues. J lost 5 bases, V lost 4 bases, and 4 bases had no gene match. The germline gives CDR1 MGHRA, CDR2 YSYEKL. CDR3 in DNA: TGCGCCAGCAGCCCCCTGGGAGGGACCGGGGAGCTGTTTTTT. It specifies CASSPLGGTGELFF.

This clone appeared a few times. The CDR3 coding sequence is TGTGCCAGCAGAAACGACAGAATCCAAGAGACCCAGTACTTC. This codes for CASRNDRIQETQYF. The rearrangement uses TRBV6-5 and TRBJ2-5, with D perhaps matching TRBD1 (5 bases). Trimming took 6 bases from V and 1 from J, leaving 12 bases between them. Germline assignment: CDR1 MNHEY and CDR2 SVGAGI. This CDR3 region has 14 residues.

The CDR3 protein is CASSPWDYPDNEQFF. CDR3 coding DNA: TGTGCCAGCAGCCCGTGGGACTACCCAGACAATGAGCAGTTCTTC. This chain joins TRBV7-2 and TRBJ2-1; 7 bases agree with TRBD2. The CDR3 loop spans 15 amino acids. CDR1 and CDR2 from the germline V gene are SGHTA and FQGNSA. V shed 5 bases, J shed 5 bases, and the junction held 9 bases outside the gene matches.

This clone was counted a few times. V and J are TRBV29-1 and TRBJ1-4; 9 nucleotides align to TRBD1. Germline V gene data show CDR1 as SQVTM and CDR2 as ANQGSEA. This CDR3 is 16 amino acids long. Trimming cost V 7 bases and J 1 base; bases outside gene matches: 10. CDR3 amino acids: CSASGTGRKTNEKLFF. CDR3 DNA sequence: TGCAGCGCCTCCGGGACAGGGCGAAAAACTAATGAAAAACTGTTTTTT.

The chain has TRBV28 and TRBJ2-7, with 7 positions matching TRBD2. This CDR3 region has 14 residues. Trimming removed 8 bases from V and 5 bases from J; junction bases left unmatched: 12. Germline values: CDR1 MDHEN, CDR2 SYDVKM. CDR3 protein: CASSLGGRPNEQYV. The CDR3 DNA reads TGTGCCAGCTCCCTGGGGGGGAGGCCAAACGAGCAGTACGTC.

This clone was counted only a few times. The rearrangement uses TRBV7-3 and TRBJ2-1; no clear D gene. Trimming removed 5 bases from V and 6 bases from J, with 8 bases in between. This CDR3 has 12 amino acids. Germline V gives CDR1 SGHTA, CDR2 FQGTGA. The DNA for the CDR3 is TGTGCCAGCAGCGCGTATAGCAATGAGCAGTTCTTC. Its translation is CASSAYSNEQFF.